This T cell receptor beta chain was sequenced during a study of cytomegalovirus exposure and HLA in healthy donors. About the study: A prior study identified approximately 110 million unique TCR beta sequences from some 180 million T cells. Overall study results and limits: A later analysis associated 15,000 or so TCR beta sequences with HLA alleles at a 0.05 false discovery rate. CMV serostatus stood as the only immune exposure information on hand.

A note on this clone: The antigen remains unidentified.

Those who donated were healthy bone marrow donors. The PCR made use of 60 Vbeta and 13 Jbeta primers. The repertoire was sequenced with immunoSEQ multiplex PCR; TCRdb's copy has only in-frame clones and lacks some. The table records some 130,000 clones, 76% of them present only once. The sequence derives from a female donor in good health and CMV-seropositive. Sequenced sample: PBMCs.

CDR3 bases: TGTGCCTGGAGTGTACGGGGACAGGGTAATGAAAAACTGTTTTTT. Translating gives CAWSVRGQGNEKLFF. The chain links TRBV30 to TRBJ1-4; 9 bases are shared with TRBD1. Germline CDR1 GTSNPN, CDR2 SVGIG (reference sequence). The CDR3 consists of 15 residues. The junction had 3 bases not matched to a gene; V was cut back by 0 bases and J by 4 bases. Supplemented by reference TRBV30 and TRBJ1-4, the full variable domain reads SQTIHQWPATLVQPVGSPLSLECTVEGTSNPNLYWYRQAAGRGLQLLFYSVGIGQISSEVPQNLSASRPQDRQFILSSKKLLLSDSGFYLCAWSVRGQGNEKLFFGSGTQLSVL.